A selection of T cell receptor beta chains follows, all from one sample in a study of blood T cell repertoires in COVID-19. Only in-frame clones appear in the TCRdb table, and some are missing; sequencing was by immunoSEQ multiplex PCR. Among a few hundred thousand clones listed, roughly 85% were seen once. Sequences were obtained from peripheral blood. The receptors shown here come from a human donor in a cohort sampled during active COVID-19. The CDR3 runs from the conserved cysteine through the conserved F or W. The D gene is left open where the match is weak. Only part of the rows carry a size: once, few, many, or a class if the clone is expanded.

DNA: TGTGCCAGCAGCTTAGGGACAGCCTTATATGGCTACACCTTC
CDR3: CASSLGTALYGYTF
size: NA
J: TRBJ1-2
D: NA
V: TRBV7-2

DNA: TGTGCCAGTAGTCCGGACAGGGTCGGCAATCAGCCCCAGCATTTT
CDR3: CASSPDRVGNQPQHF
size: NA
J: TRBJ1-5
D: TRBD1
V: TRBV19

DNA: TGTGCCAGTACAAGCGAAGGTCGGGGCTACACCTTC
CDR3: CASTSEGRGYTF
size: NA
J: TRBJ1-2
D: NA
V: TRBV19

DNA: TGCAGCGTTGACAGGGGCTACGAGCAGTACTTC
CDR3: CSVDRGYEQYF
size: NA
J: TRBJ2-7
D: NA
V: TRBV29-1

DNA: TGCGCCAGCAGCCAAGCCCCGACAGGGGCAGGCACTGAAGCTTTCTTT
CDR3: CASSQAPTGAGTEAFF
size: NA
J: TRBJ1-1
D: TRBD1
V: TRBV4-1

DNA: TGCAGTGCTAGAGATAAAAATGAGCAGTTCTTC
CDR3: CSARDKNEQFF
size: once
J: TRBJ2-1
D: NA
V: TRBV20-1

DNA: TGCGCCAGCAGCTTCGGGGGATCCTATAATTCACCCCTCCACTTT
CDR3: CASSFGGSYNSPLHF
size: few
J: TRBJ1-6
D: NA
V: TRBV5-1

DNA: TGTGCCAGTGGAGGGGGCCGCTCCTACGAGCAGTACTTC
CDR3: CASGGGRSYEQYF
size: NA
J: TRBJ2-7
D: NA
V: TRBV19

DNA: TGTGCCAGCAGACTTTCGATGAACACTGAAGCTTTCTTT
CDR3: CASRLSMNTEAFF
size: NA
J: TRBJ1-1
D: NA
V: TRBV7-3

DNA: TGCGCCAGCAGCCCCGGACTGGAAGCCAATGAGCAGTTCTTC
CDR3: CASSPGLEANEQFF
size: once
J: TRBJ2-1
D: NA
V: TRBV5-1

DNA: TGCGCCAGCAGCTTGGGGGTACAGGGTCGGTCTGAAGCTTTCTTT
CDR3: CASSLGVQGRSEAFF
size: NA
J: TRBJ1-1
D: NA
V: TRBV5-1

DNA: TGTGCCAGCAGCACCGGGTTTGGTCAGCCCCAGCATTTT
CDR3: CASSTGFGQPQHF
size: NA
J: TRBJ1-5
D: NA
V: TRBV27

DNA: TGCGCCAGCAGCTGGACAGGGTCCCACACTGAAGCTTTCTTT
CDR3: CASSWTGSHTEAFF
size: NA
J: TRBJ1-1
D: TRBD1
V: TRBV5-1

DNA: TGTGCCAGCAGTCAAGGGGGCAATGGCTACACCTTC
CDR3: CASSQGGNGYTF
size: once
J: TRBJ1-2
D: TRBD1
V: TRBV12-3/TRBV12-4

DNA: TGTGCCAGCAGTGAAGGAGCGATTATTGCAACTAATGAAAAACTGTTTTTT
CDR3: CASSEGAIIATNEKLFF
size: NA
J: TRBJ1-4
D: NA
V: TRBV6-1

DNA: TGTGCCAGCACCCCTTCACTAAACACTGAAGCTTTCTTT
CDR3: CASTPSLNTEAFF
size: once
J: TRBJ1-1
D: NA
V: TRBV28

DNA: TGTGCCAGCAAGCTGACAGGGGTAACCAATGAGCAGTTCTTC
CDR3: CASKLTGVTNEQFF
size: NA
J: TRBJ2-1
D: TRBD1
V: TRBV6-5

DNA: TGTGCCAGCAGTTTGAACGGGAAAGAGACCCAGTACTTC
CDR3: CASSLNGKETQYF
size: NA
J: TRBJ2-5
D: NA
V: TRBV12-3/TRBV12-4

DNA: TGTGCCAGCAGTCGACAGGGGGCTGGCTACACCTTC
CDR3: CASSRQGAGYTF
size: NA
J: TRBJ1-2
D: TRBD1
V: TRBV12-3/TRBV12-4

DNA: TGTGCCATCAGCGAAGGACAGGAAAATCTCTACGAGCAGTACTTC
CDR3: CAISEGQENLYEQYF
size: few
J: TRBJ2-7
D: TRBD1
V: TRBV10-3

DNA: TGTGCCAGCAGCCCCCAAGGGGGTTATCAGCCCCAGCATTTT
CDR3: CASSPQGGYQPQHF
size: NA
J: TRBJ1-5
D: NA
V: TRBV11-2

DNA: TGTGCCAGCCAAGAGTTAGGCACAGATACGCAGTATTTT
CDR3: CASQELGTDTQYF
size: NA
J: TRBJ2-3
D: NA
V: TRBV10-3

DNA: TGTGCCAGCAGGGACAGGGGATTTTACAATGAGCAGTTCTTC
CDR3: CASRDRGFYNEQFF
size: NA
J: TRBJ2-1
D: TRBD1
V: TRBV6-5

DNA: TGTGCCAGCAGTAGGACAGGGTCCACAGATACGCAGTATTTT
CDR3: CASSRTGSTDTQYF
size: NA
J: TRBJ2-3
D: TRBD1
V: TRBV6-5

DNA: TGTGCCAGCAGCTGGGGAGGGGACAGGGATAATCAGCCCCAGCATTTT
CDR3: CASSWGGDRDNQPQHF
size: NA
J: TRBJ1-5
D: TRBD1
V: TRBV5-6

DNA: TGTGCCAGCAGTTTATCAGCAGGGGCTGGGGCCAACGTCCTGACTTTC
CDR3: CASSLSAGAGANVLTF
size: NA
J: TRBJ2-6
D: NA
V: TRBV27

DNA: TGTGCCAGCAGCTTAACTAGCGGGGGGGCAAATACGCAGTATTTT
CDR3: CASSLTSGGANTQYF
size: NA
J: TRBJ2-3
D: TRBD2
V: TRBV7-9

DNA: TGTGCCAGCAGCAAAAGGACAGGGCTTGATTCACCCCTCCACTTT
CDR3: CASSKRTGLDSPLHF
size: once
J: TRBJ1-6
D: TRBD1
V: TRBV5-4

DNA: TGTGCCAGCAGCTTGGACAGGAACACTGAAGCTTTCTTT
CDR3: CASSLDRNTEAFF
size: NA
J: TRBJ1-1
D: NA
V: TRBV13

DNA: TGCGCCAGCAGCCTGTCTAGCGGGGGGAGGACAGATACGCAGTATTTT
CDR3: CASSLSSGGRTDTQYF
size: NA
J: TRBJ2-3
D: TRBD2
V: TRBV5-1

DNA: TGTGCCAGCAGCCTACCGGGACTAGGAACAGATACGCAGTATTTT
CDR3: CASSLPGLGTDTQYF
size: NA
J: TRBJ2-3
D: TRBD2
V: TRBV7-3